The 23 T cell receptor beta chains below come from one sample, sequenced in a study of cytomegalovirus exposure and HLA in healthy donors (dated by TCRdb to about 2017). Receptors were amplified or captured by the immunoSEQ multiplex PCR assay. The multiplex PCR relied on a mix of 60 forward primers for TCR Vbeta segments and 13 reverse primers for TCR Jbeta segments. Drawn from immuneACCESS, this table holds only the in-frame rearrangements with V and J called that TCRdb kept. Clones are partly lost; checked studies trace under half to an unresolved V gene and leave the rest unexplained. The sample has about 70,000 clones on record, over 70% of them singletons. The ten largest clones add up to approximately 10% of the sample. What was sequenced was PBMCs. The receptor set was obtained from a human donor in good health.

This chain uses TRBV11-2 with TRBJ1-1; 10 positions agree with TRBD1. The germline V gene encodes CDR1 SGHAT and CDR2 FQNNGV. Trimming took 5 bases from V and 5 from J; bases not matched to a gene: 8. The CDR3 consists of 15 residues. The CDR3 loop is CASSLRQGARTEAFF. CDR3 coding DNA: TGTGCCAGCAGCCTCCGACAGGGGGCGAGGACTGAAGCTTTCTTT.

CDR3 coding DNA: TGTGCCAGCAGCTTGGCCGCCTCAGGAAACTACGAGCAGTACTTC. This codes for CASSLAASGNYEQYF. This chain connects TRBV5-6 to TRBJ2-7; no reliable D call. The CDR3 runs 15 residues. Germline V CDR1 and CDR2: SGHDT, YYEEEE. Between the trimmed V and J ends, which lost 0 bases and 3 bases, there was a span of 13 bases.

This chain links TRBV15 with TRBJ1-4; unclear D gene. Trimming pared 0 bases from V and 3 bases from J, leaving 14 bases between. Per germline, CDR1 LNHNV and CDR2 YYDKDF (reference sequence). CDR3 size: 17 residues. For the CDR3, the DNA is TGTGCCACCAGCAGAGATTTCGCCCGGGAGGCTAATGAAAAACTGTTTTTT. This sequence encodes CATSRDFAREANEKLFF.

The genes are TRBV19 and TRBJ2-3; 8 bases line up with TRBD2. V gave up 0 bases and J gave up 3 bases; unmatched junction bases: 2. The CDR3 is made up of 15 amino acids. In germline, CDR1 is LNHDA, CDR2 SQIVND (reference sequence). CDR3 in amino acids: CASSIEGLGTDTQYF. The CDR3 DNA follows: TGTGCCAGTAGTATAGAGGGACTAGGTACAGATACGCAGTATTTT.

The chain couples TRBV4-2 to TRBJ1-4; 10 positions match TRBD1. The germline V gene has CDR1 LGHNA and CDR2 YNFKEQ. V shed 4 bases, J shed 6 bases, and the junction held 2 bases outside the gene matches. The CDR3 runs 14 residues. The CDR3 bases are TGTGCCAGCAGCCGGACAGGGGGGGATGAAAAACTGTTTTTT. Its translation is CASSRTGGDEKLFF.

The chain recombines TRBV11-2 with TRBJ2-1, with D possibly being TRBD2 (5 bases). The CDR3 is made up of 13 amino acids. Trimming removed 5 bases at V and 7 bases at J, with 12 bases between. From germline, CDR1 is SGHAT and CDR2 FQNNGV. Here the CDR3 DNA reads TGTGCCAGCAGCCTCACTAGTACTAATGAGCAGTTCTTC. Encoded protein: CASSLTSTNEQFF.

The chain uses TRBV19 and TRBJ2-4; 8 bases align to TRBD2. Germline trimming cut 3 bases from V and 6 bases from J; bases unmatched to any gene: 7. Looked up from germline, CDR1 is LNHDA and CDR2 is SQIVND (reference sequence). CDR3 length equals 15 residues. The CDR3 sequence: CASSIPGLGINIQYF. In nucleotides, the CDR3 is TGTGCCAGTAGTATTCCGGGACTAGGGATAAACATTCAGTACTTC. Supplemented by reference TRBV19 and TRBJ2-4, the full variable domain reads DGGITQSPKYLFRKEGQNVTLSCEQNLNHDAMYWYRQDPGQGLRLIYYSQIVNDFQKGDIAEGYSVSREKKESFPLTVTSAQKNPTAFYLCASSIPGLGINIQYFGAGTRLSVL.

The chain joins TRBV7-9 to TRBJ2-2; TRBD2 matches 7 bases. The CDR3 contains 16 residues. Germline lookup yields CDR1 SEHNR and CDR2 FQNEAQ (reference sequence). V lost 5 bases and J lost 3; bases outside the gene matches: 9. In DNA, the CDR3 is TGTGCCAGCAGCCCGGGGATGGCGGGGGACACCGGGGAGCTGTTTTTT. This gives the protein CASSPGMAGDTGELFF. Full variable domain (remainder filled in from reference TRBV7-9 and TRBJ2-2): DTGVSQNPRHKITKRGQNVTFRCDPISEHNRLYWYRQTLGQGPEFLTYFQNEAQLEKSRLLSDRFSAERPKGSFSTLEIQRTEQGDSAMYLCASSPGMAGDTGELFFGEGSRLTVL.

V and J are TRBV5-4 and TRBJ2-1, with TRBD1 as a possible D gene (6 bases). CDR1 SGHNT and CDR2 YYREEE come from the germline V gene (reference sequence). CDR3 size: 15 residues. Trimming stripped 4 bases from V and 0 bases from J, with 11 bases between. In nucleotides, the CDR3 is TGTGCCAGCAGCACGGACAGTAGCTCCTACAATGAGCAGTTCTTC. This sequence encodes CASSTDSSSYNEQFF.

The chain couples TRBV13 to TRBJ2-7; possible D gene TRBD2, 6 bases. From germline, CDR1 is PRHDT and CDR2 FYEKMQ (reference sequence). This CDR3 comprises 13 residues. The ends were cut back, 5 bases at V and 3 bases at J, with 11 bases in the middle. The CDR3 DNA follows: TGTGCCAGCAGCCTTGGGGGGAGCTACGAGCAGTACTTC. This codes for CASSLGGSYEQYF. Together with reference TRBV13 and TRBJ2-7, the CDR3 gives the full variable domain: AAGVIQSPRHLIKEKRETATLKCYPIPRHDTVYWYQQGPGQDPQFLISFYEKMQSDKGSIPDRFSAQQFSDYHSELNMSSLELGDSALYFCASSLGGSYEQYFGPGTRLTVT.

The J gene is TRBJ2-4, the V gene TRBV7-9; 9 nucleotides align to TRBD2. The CDR3 contains 15 residues. V was clipped by 1 base and J by 8 bases; unmatched bases: 6. The germline gives CDR1 SEHNR, CDR2 FQNEAQ (reference sequence). As DNA, the CDR3 is TGTGCCAGCAGCTTAGTAGCGGGAGCTGAGTACATTCAGTACTTC. It yields the protein CASSLVAGAEYIQYF.

The chain combines TRBV18 with TRBJ1-1; a possible D gene is TRBD1 (6 bases). The CDR3 extends over 13 amino acids. With 6 bases removed from V and 5 bases from J, the gap between germline ends came to 13 bases. CDR1 is KGHSH and CDR2 is LQKENI in the germline V gene. CDR3 nucleotide sequence: TGTGCCAGCTCGCAGGGGCTGGGAACTGAAGCTTTCTTT. Encoded protein: CASSQGLGTEAFF.

The DNA for the CDR3 is TGTGCCACCAGCAGGGACAAGCGGGTCACAGATACGCAGTATTTT. Translation: CATSRDKRVTDTQYF. V is TRBV15 and J is TRBJ2-3; maybe TRBD2 (6 bases). From germline, CDR1 is LNHNV and CDR2 YYDKDF (reference sequence). This CDR3 has 15 amino acids. With 3 bases removed from V and 2 bases from J, the gap between germline ends came to 12 bases.

The chain has TRBV5-1 and TRBJ1-1, with D tentatively TRBD1 (5 bases). Germline V lookup: CDR1 SGHRS, CDR2 YFSETQ. CDR3 length: 14 amino acids. The ends were cut back, 0 bases at V and 3 bases at J, with 9 bases in the middle. CDR3 DNA sequence: TGCGCCAGCAGCTTGGATCGGGGGGACACTGAAGCTTTCTTT. Amino acid sequence: CASSLDRGDTEAFF.

This CDR3 is CASTTGKSNQPQHF. CDR3 nucleotides: TGTGCCAGCACGACAGGGAAAAGCAATCAGCCCCAGCATTTT. J is TRBJ1-5 and V is TRBV6-1, with TRBD1 matching 7 bases. The CDR3 loop spans 14 amino acids. Germline CDR1 MNHNS, CDR2 SASEGT. J was trimmed by 1 base and V by 7 bases; bases with no gene match: 4.

The chain uses TRBV19 and TRBJ2-7, with D possibly matching TRBD1 (6 bases). The CDR3 has 12 amino acids. V was clipped by 5 bases and J by 4 bases, with 9 bases between them. The germline CDR1 and CDR2 sequences are LNHDA and SQIVND (reference sequence). CDR3 protein: CASSSTGYEQYF. The CDR3 region has the DNA TGTGCCAGTAGTTCTACAGGGTACGAGCAGTACTTC.

The chain combines TRBV30 with TRBJ2-7; the D is unclear. V gave up 4 bases and J gave up 0 bases, with 7 bases separating them. CDR1 and CDR2 from the germline V gene are GTSNPN and SVGIG (reference sequence). This CDR3 spans 12 amino acids. CDR3 sequence: CAWTDSSYEQYF. In nucleotides, the CDR3 is TGTGCCTGGACCGATAGCTCCTACGAGCAGTACTTC.

The chain couples TRBV19 to TRBJ1-5; 8 bases are shared with TRBD1. The CDR3 length is 14 residues. J was trimmed by 0 bases and V by 9 bases; bases with no gene match: 4. The germline V gene encodes CDR1 LNHDA and CDR2 SQIVND (reference sequence). The CDR3 DNA follows: TGTGCCAGCGCAGGGGGCTATAGCAATCAGCCCCAGCATTTT. It codes for CASAGGYSNQPQHF.

V is TRBV5-4 and J is TRBJ1-2; perhaps TRBD1 as D (6 bases). This CDR3 region has 14 residues. The V end was cut by 0 bases, the J end by 7 bases, with 13 bases between. Germline V CDR1 and CDR2: SGHNT, YYREEE (reference sequence). For the CDR3, the DNA is TGTGCCAGCAGCTTGGACAGGGTAGGCGGTGGCTACACCTTC. Amino acids: CASSLDRVGGGYTF. The whole variable domain, remainder taken from reference TRBV5-4 and TRBJ1-2, is ETGVTQSPTHLIKTRGQQVTLRCSSQSGHNTVSWYQQALGQGPQFIFQYYREEENGRGNFPPRFSGLQFPNYSSELNVNALELDDSALYLCASSLDRVGGGYTFGSGTRLTVV.

The CDR3 region has the DNA TGCGCCAGCAGTGATGGGGTAGCGTCCTCCTCCTACGAGCAGTACTTC. Translation: CASSDGVASSSYEQYF. The chain uses TRBV10-1 and TRBJ2-7; possible D gene TRBD2, 5 bases. In germline, CDR1 is WNHNN, CDR2 SYGVQD (reference sequence). The V end was cut by 3 bases, the J end by 0 bases, with 15 bases between. The CDR3 has 16 residues.

This chain's CDR3 is CASSRGEGSMGQPQHF. DNA of the CDR3: TGTGCCAGCTCCCGTGGGGAGGGGAGTATGGGTCAGCCCCAGCATTTT. The V call is TRBV9, the J call TRBJ1-5; D may be TRBD1 (5 bases). Germline loops: CDR1 SGDLS, CDR2 YYNGEE. The CDR3 has 16 residues. V lost 7 bases, J lost 6 bases, and 23 bases lay in between.

The CDR3 protein is CASSLPTGSVYEQYF. CDR3 nucleotide sequence: TGCGCCAGCAGCTTACCGACAGGGAGTGTGTACGAGCAGTACTTC. The chain employs TRBV5-1 and TRBJ2-7; 7 nucleotides match TRBD1. Germline trimming cut 2 bases from V and 4 bases from J; bases unmatched to any gene: 9. CDR3 length: 15 amino acids. From germline, CDR1 is SGHRS and CDR2 YFSETQ.

This chain links TRBV30 with TRBJ2-1, with 10 bases aligning to TRBD2. J was trimmed by 5 bases and V by 4 bases; bases with no gene match: 8. Germline CDR1 reads GTSNPN; CDR2 reads SVGIG (reference sequence). The CDR3 is made up of 15 amino acids. CDR3 coding DNA: TGTGCCTGGACCCCAGGGGGGACTAGCGACAATGAGCAGTTCTTC. Its protein is CAWTPGGTSDNEQFF.